The 18 T cell receptor beta chains reported below all come from one sample, sequenced in a study of shared clonotypes between healthy human individuals. Some clones are missing from TCRdb's copy, which holds only in-frame ones; the method was immunoSEQ multiplex PCR. The sample contains some 1 million clones, about 70% of which appear only once. Source material: memory CD4+ T cells sorted from blood. Documented subset: CD45RA-negative fraction. These receptors were obtained from a man between 18 and 35 years old in good health.

This clone has only a few counts. V usage is TRBV19 and J usage is TRBJ2-2; D not certain. The ends were cut back, 5 bases at V and 6 bases at J, with 16 bases in the middle. Per the germline V gene, CDR1 is LNHDA and CDR2 is SQIVND (reference sequence). This CDR3 has 15 residues. The CDR3 loop reads CASSFARLQPGELFF. CDR3 coding DNA: TGTGCCAGTAGTTTTGCTCGCCTGCAACCCGGGGAGCTGTTTTTT.

This chain links TRBV6-6 with TRBJ2-7, with D possibly TRBD1 on 6 matching bases. The CDR3 runs 14 residues. The germline V gene has CDR1 MNHNY and CDR2 SVGAGI (reference sequence). Trimming pared 5 bases from V and 0 bases from J, leaving 11 bases between. The CDR3 sequence: CASSRTVDSYEQYF. The CDR3 DNA sequence: TGTGCCAGCAGTCGGACAGTGGACTCCTACGAGCAGTACTTC.

The chain recombines TRBV5-1 with TRBJ2-7; TRBD1 matches at 7 bases. Trimming removed 4 bases from V and 6 bases from J; junction bases left unmatched: 7. The CDR3 is made up of 13 amino acids. Germline assignment: CDR1 SGHRS and CDR2 YFSETQ. CDR3: CASSLTGQSEQYF. CDR3 nucleotide sequence: TGCGCCAGCAGCCTAACGGGACAGTCCGAGCAGTACTTC. The entire variable domain, with the rest obtained from reference TRBV5-1 and TRBJ2-7, is as follows: KAGVTQTPRYLIKTRGQQVTLSCSPISGHRSVSWYQQTPGQGLQFLFEYFSETQRNKGNFPGRFSGRQFSNSRSEMNVSTLELGDSALYLCASSLTGQSEQYFGPGTRLTVT.

The chain carries TRBV9 and TRBJ2-6; D unresolved. This CDR3 spans 15 amino acids. Germline CDR1 and CDR2: SGDLS and YYNGEE. The germline V and J ends were trimmed by 7 bases and 1 base, with 12 bases remaining between them. This chain's CDR3 is CASSLRSSGANVLTF. The CDR3 nucleotides are TGTGCCAGCTCCCTCCGGTCATCTGGGGCCAACGTCCTGACTTTC.

CDR3 nucleotides: TGCGCCAGCAGCTTGAGCACCCCATCCGATTATAATTCACCCCTCCACTTT. Encoded protein: CASSLSTPSDYNSPLHF. The chain has TRBV5-1 and TRBJ1-6; D is uncertain. V was trimmed by 1 base and J by 4 bases, leaving 15 bases between them. The CDR3 is made up of 17 amino acids. Germline values: CDR1 SGHRS, CDR2 YFSETQ. Full variable domain (rest looked up from reference TRBV5-1 and TRBJ1-6): KAGVTQTPRYLIKTRGQQVTLSCSPISGHRSVSWYQQTPGQGLQFLFEYFSETQRNKGNFPGRFSGRQFSNSRSEMNVSTLELGDSALYLCASSLSTPSDYNSPLHFGNGTRLTVT.

The J gene is TRBJ2-7, the V gene TRBV18, with 8 bases that match TRBD1. The V gene end was trimmed by 2 bases and the J gene end by 2 bases; junction bases not matched to a gene: 5. Per germline, CDR1 KGHSH and CDR2 LQKENI. CDR3 length: 15 amino acids. The CDR3 DNA follows: TGTGCCAGCTCACCATATGGGACAGGAGCCTACGAGCAGTACTTC. The encoded protein is CASSPYGTGAYEQYF.

The rearrangement joins TRBV7-8 to TRBJ2-2; D not certain. Trimming took off 5 bases at V and 6 bases at J, with 10 bases between the two ends. The germline gives CDR1 SGHVS, CDR2 FQNEAQ. The CDR3 runs to 13 residues. The CDR3 sequence is CASSLVGPGELFF. The CDR3 coding sequence is TGTGCCAGCAGCCTGGTCGGCCCCGGGGAGCTGTTTTTT.

The V and J genes are TRBV7-9 and TRBJ1-1, with D unclear. Trimming removed 2 bases at V and 1 base at J, with 5 bases between. CDR1 is SEHNR, CDR2 FQNEAQ, per germline (reference sequence). The CDR3 totals 13 residues. CDR3 bases: TGTGCCAGCAGCTTAAGAGCGAACACTGAAGCTTTCTTT. Translated, it gives CASSLRANTEAFF.

The chain joins TRBV2 to TRBJ2-2, with D tentatively TRBD2 (6 bases). V was cut by 0 bases and J by 6 bases, with 17 bases left in between. Germline CDR1 and CDR2: SNHLY and FYNNEI. CDR3 size: 17 residues. The CDR3 here is CASSEAEGSPLAGELFF. The CDR3 nucleotides are TGTGCCAGCAGTGAAGCGGAGGGCTCGCCCTTAGCCGGGGAGCTGTTTTTT.

The rearrangement uses TRBV10-3 and TRBJ2-7; D gene ambiguous. Per germline, CDR1 ENHRY and CDR2 SYGVKD. This CDR3 contains 13 residues. The V end was cut by 7 bases, the J end by 0 bases, with 10 bases between. The CDR3 region is CAITASSSYEQYF. Written as DNA, the CDR3 is TGTGCCATCACGGCCTCGAGCTCCTACGAGCAGTACTTC.

CDR3 in DNA: TGTGCCTGGAGGACTAGCGGGAGCAGTGAGCAGTACTTC. This encodes CAWRTSGSSEQYF. The chain has TRBV30 and TRBJ2-5; 12 positions match TRBD2. The CDR3 consists of 13 residues. Germline trimming cut 3 bases from V and 11 bases from J; bases unmatched to any gene: 7. Germline assignment: CDR1 GTSNPN and CDR2 SVGIG (reference sequence).

The chain joins TRBV9 to TRBJ2-5, with D perhaps assigned TRBD1 or TRBD2 (5 bases each). This CDR3 region has 15 residues. The V gene's germline CDR1 is SGDLS and CDR2 YYNGEE. V was clipped by 0 bases and J by 5 bases, with 14 bases between them. As DNA, the CDR3 is TGTGCCAGCAGCGTAGGGCCCCAGGGACGGGAGACCCAGTACTTC. Protein sequence: CASSVGPQGRETQYF.

This chain links TRBV29-1 with TRBJ2-1; the match to TRBD2 covers 9 bases. J gave up 7 bases and V 4 bases, and 5 bases lay outside the gene matches. Germline V CDR1 and CDR2: SQVTM, ANQGSEA. The CDR3 contains 13 residues. The CDR3 sequence: CSVVRLAGNEQFF. Written as DNA, the CDR3 is TGCAGCGTTGTACGGCTAGCGGGGAATGAGCAGTTCTTC.

V is TRBV5-6 and J is TRBJ2-7, with D possibly matching TRBD1 (6 bases). This CDR3 region has 14 residues. Trimming shortened V by 2 bases and J by 8 bases, and 17 bases separated the two germline ends. Germline V gives CDR1 SGHDT, CDR2 YYEEEE. The CDR3 bases are TGTGCCAGCAGCTTAGGACAGTTGTCTACGAAGCAGTACTTC. Its translation: CASSLGQLSTKQYF.

This chain uses TRBV18 with TRBJ1-3; D is undetermined. The CDR3 runs to 18 residues. The germline V gene encodes CDR1 KGHSH and CDR2 LQKENI. Trimming removed 1 base at V and 0 bases at J, with 16 bases between. The CDR3 is CASSPQAGRPSSGNTIYF. The CDR3 DNA sequence: TGTGCCAGCTCACCACAGGCGGGGAGGCCGTCCTCTGGAAACACCATATATTTT.

The gene calls are TRBV16 and TRBJ2-1, with D perhaps matching TRBD1 (5 bases). The V end lost 2 bases, the J end lost 2 bases, and 19 bases lay between the germline ends. CDR1 is KGHSY, CDR2 FQNENV, per germline. The CDR3 sequence is 18 residues long. This CDR3 reads CASSQGLISQGPYNEQFF. Written as DNA, the CDR3 is TGTGCCAGCAGCCAAGGTCTTATCTCCCAGGGCCCCTACAATGAGCAGTTCTTC.

This clone was found a few times. The CDR3 protein is CASSAALGGTNEKLFF. For the CDR3, the DNA is TGTGCCAGCTCAGCAGCCCTAGGGGGAACTAATGAAAAACTGTTTTTT. The rearrangement joins TRBV18 to TRBJ1-4; maybe TRBD1 (6 bases). The CDR3 sequence is 16 residues long. V was pared by 5 bases and J by 1 base, with 14 bases between. Germline V gene lookup returns CDR1 KGHSH and CDR2 LQKENI. Combining the CDR3 with reference TRBV18 and TRBJ1-4 gives the whole variable domain NAGVMQNPRHLVRRRGQEARLRCSPMKGHSHVYWYRQLPEEGLKFMVYLQKENIIDESGMPKERFSAEFPKEGPSILRIQQVVRGDSAAYFCASSAALGGTNEKLFFGSGTQLSVL.

Only a few counts were recorded for this clone. The CDR3 reads CAISETTGGLTEAFF. The CDR3 DNA reads as TGTGCCATCAGTGAGACGACAGGGGGGTTGACTGAAGCTTTCTTT. V is TRBV10-3 and J is TRBJ1-1; 9 nucleotides match TRBD1. The V gene's germline CDR1 is ENHRY and CDR2 SYGVKD. The CDR3 covers 15 residues. Trimming took 2 bases from V and 5 from J; bases not matched to a gene: 6.